This TCR beta chain was captured in a study of blood T cell repertoires in COVID-19. About the research overall: COVID-19 samples, acute and convalescent, were from the United States, Italy and Spain.

CDR1 is LNHDA, CDR2 SQIVND, per germline (reference sequence). CDR3 length: 14 amino acids. V was pared by 5 bases and J by 12 bases, with 11 bases of the junction left unmatched. Some clones are missing from TCRdb's copy, which holds only in-frame ones; the method was immunoSEQ multiplex PCR. The table includes about 380,000 clones, 70% to 90% detected once. Enrolled through a virtual design, the participants were between 18 and 89 years of age and came from about two dozen US areas. Two consecutive negative NP/OP PCR tests, clearance, or resolved symptoms defined Cohort 3 recovery. The chain recombines TRBV19 with TRBJ2-7, with TRBD1 matching over 12 bases. The receptor comes from a man aged 25-45 years who had recovered from COVID-19. Sequenced input: PBMCs or T cells enriched from blood (not recorded which). CDR3 bases: TGTGCCAGTAGTCCCGGCGGGACAGGGGGCCGTTGGTACTTC. Its protein product is CASSPGGTGGRWYF.